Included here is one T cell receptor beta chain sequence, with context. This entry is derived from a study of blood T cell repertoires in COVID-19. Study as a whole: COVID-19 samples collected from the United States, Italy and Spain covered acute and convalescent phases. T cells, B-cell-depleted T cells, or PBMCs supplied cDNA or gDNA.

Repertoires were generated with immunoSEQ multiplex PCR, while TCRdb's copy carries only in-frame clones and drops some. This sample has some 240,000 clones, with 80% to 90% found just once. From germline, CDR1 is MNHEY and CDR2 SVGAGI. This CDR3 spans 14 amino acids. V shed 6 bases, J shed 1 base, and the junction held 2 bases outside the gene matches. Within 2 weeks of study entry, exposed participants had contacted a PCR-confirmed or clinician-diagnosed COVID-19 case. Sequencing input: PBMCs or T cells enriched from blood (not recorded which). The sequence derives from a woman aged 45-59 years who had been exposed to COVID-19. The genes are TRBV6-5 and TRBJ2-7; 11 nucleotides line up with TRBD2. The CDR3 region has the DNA TGTGCCAGCAGCCTAGCGGGGGGATCCTACGAGCAGTACTTC. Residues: CASSLAGGSYEQYF.